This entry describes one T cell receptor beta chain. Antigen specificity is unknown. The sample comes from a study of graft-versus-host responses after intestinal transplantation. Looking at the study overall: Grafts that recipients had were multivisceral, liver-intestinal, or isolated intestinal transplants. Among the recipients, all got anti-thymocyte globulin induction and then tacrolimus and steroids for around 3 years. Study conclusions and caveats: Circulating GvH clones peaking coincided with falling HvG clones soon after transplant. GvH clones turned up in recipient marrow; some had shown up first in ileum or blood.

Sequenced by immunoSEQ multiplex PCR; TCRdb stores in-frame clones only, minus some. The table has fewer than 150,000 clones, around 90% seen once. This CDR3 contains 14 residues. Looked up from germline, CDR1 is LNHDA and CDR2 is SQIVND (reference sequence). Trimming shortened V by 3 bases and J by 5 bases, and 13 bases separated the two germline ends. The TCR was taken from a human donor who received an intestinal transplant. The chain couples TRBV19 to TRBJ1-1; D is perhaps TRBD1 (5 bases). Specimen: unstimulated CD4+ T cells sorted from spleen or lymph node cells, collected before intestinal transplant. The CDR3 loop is CASSMAQVRTEAFF. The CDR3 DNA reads TGTGCCAGTAGTATGGCACAGGTTCGGACTGAAGCTTTCTTT.